This T cell receptor beta chain appears in the sequencing data of a study of T cell responses to AZD1222 COVID-19 vaccine. Findings and limits, study-wide: The repertoires were collected only after the peak T cell response. In a largely white British group with more females than males, clonal diversity was possibly underestimated. At baseline, just a handful of AZD1222 recipients tested seropositive. Spike-specific TCR breadth rose after two AZD1222 doses, and depth rose as well.

This CDR3 has 15 residues. The V segment lost 5 bases and the J segment 10 bases; nucleotides outside the gene matches: 13. The germline CDR1 and CDR2 sequences are SEHNR and FQNEAQ (reference sequence). Method: immunoSEQ multiplex PCR; TCRdb's copy keeps in-frame clones and lacks some. The sample includes roughly 140,000 clones, roughly nine tenths of them seen just once. To note about this clone: What it binds is not known.

V usage is TRBV7-9 and J usage is TRBJ1-1, with 10 bases identical to TRBD1. The sample in question was peripheral blood, obtained on day 0 of AZD1222 vaccination. This clonotype originated in an adult in good health. DNA for the CDR3: TGTGCCAGCAGCCCCCGCGGGACAGGGGATGGGTCAGCTTTCTTT. Protein sequence: CASSPRGTGDGSAFF.